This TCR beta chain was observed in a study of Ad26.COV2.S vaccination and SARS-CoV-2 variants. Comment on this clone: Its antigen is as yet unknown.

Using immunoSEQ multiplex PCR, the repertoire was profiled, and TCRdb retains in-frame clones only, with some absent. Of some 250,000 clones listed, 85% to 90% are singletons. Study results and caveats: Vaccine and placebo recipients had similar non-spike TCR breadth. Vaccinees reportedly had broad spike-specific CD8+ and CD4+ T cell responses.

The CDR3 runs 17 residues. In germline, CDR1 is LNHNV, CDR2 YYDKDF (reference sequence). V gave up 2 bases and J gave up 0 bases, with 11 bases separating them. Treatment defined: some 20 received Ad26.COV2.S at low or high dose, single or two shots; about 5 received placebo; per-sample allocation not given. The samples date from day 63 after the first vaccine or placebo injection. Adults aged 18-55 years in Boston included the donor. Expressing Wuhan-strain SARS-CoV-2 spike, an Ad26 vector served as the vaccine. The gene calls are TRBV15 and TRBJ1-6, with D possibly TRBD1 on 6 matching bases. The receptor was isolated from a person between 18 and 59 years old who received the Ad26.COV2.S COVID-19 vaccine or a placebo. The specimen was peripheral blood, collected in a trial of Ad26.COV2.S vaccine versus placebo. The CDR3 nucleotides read TGTGCCACCAGCAGATCACAGGGAAGCTCCTATAATTCACCCCTCCACTTT. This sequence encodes CATSRSQGSSYNSPLHF.